Detailed here is one T cell receptor (beta chain). Its antigen remains unknown. cDNA molecules carried unique molecular identifiers, and template switching added a universal primer site. A single record per CDR3 protein comes from TCRdb applying MiXCR to the 5' RACE reads. The sample includes 600,000 to 850,000 distinct CDR3 sequences, roughly 20% of them seen just once. These data are taken from a study of identical twins. Study-wide findings and caveats: Those out-of-frame alpha sequences shared by twins showed an excess of low generation probability.

CDR3 length equals 16 residues. V lost 1 base, J lost 0 bases, and 7 bases lay in between. The germline V gene encodes CDR1 LGHDT and CDR2 YNNKEL (reference sequence). In addition, the sample was reused for a study of T cells expressing NK-cell markers. From that study: Researchers report these clonotypes also headed the CD3+CD56-NKG2C+ fraction in a few donors.

The TCR was taken from a woman between 18 and 29 years old in good health. The chain has TRBV3-1 and TRBJ1-6; no reliable D call. The sample taken for sequencing was PBMCs. CDR3 DNA sequence: TGTGCCAGCAGCCAAGGGTGGAGCTCCTATAATTCACCCCTCCACTTT. This translates into CASSQGWSSYNSPLHF. Full variable domain (outside the CDR3, taken from reference TRBV3-1 and TRBJ1-6): DTAVSQTPKYLVTQMGNDKSIKCEQNLGHDTMYWYKQDSKKFLKIMFSYNNKELIINETVPNRFSPKSPDKAHLNLHINSLELGDSAVYFCASSQGWSSYNSPLHFGNGTRLTVT.